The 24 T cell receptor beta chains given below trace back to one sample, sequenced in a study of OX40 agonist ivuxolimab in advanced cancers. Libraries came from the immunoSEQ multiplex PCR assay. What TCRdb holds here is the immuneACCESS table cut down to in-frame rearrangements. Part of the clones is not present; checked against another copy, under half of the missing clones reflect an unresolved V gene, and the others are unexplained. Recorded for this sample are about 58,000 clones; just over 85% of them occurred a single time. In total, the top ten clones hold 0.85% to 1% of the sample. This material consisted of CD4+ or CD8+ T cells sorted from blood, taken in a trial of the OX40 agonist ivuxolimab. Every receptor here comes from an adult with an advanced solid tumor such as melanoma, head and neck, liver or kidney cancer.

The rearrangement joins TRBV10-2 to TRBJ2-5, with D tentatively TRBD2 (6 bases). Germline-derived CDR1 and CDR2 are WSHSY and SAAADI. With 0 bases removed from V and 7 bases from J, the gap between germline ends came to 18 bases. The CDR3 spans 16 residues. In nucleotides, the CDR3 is TGCGCCAGCAGTGAGTCGAAAGGAGCGATCGGGGGGACCCAGTACTTC. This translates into CASSESKGAIGGTQYF.

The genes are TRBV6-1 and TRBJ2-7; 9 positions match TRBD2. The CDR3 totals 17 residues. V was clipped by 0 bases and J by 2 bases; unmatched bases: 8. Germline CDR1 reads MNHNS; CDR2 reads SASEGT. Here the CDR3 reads CASSEAPSGGPPYEQYF. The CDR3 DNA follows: TGTGCCAGCAGTGAAGCGCCCAGCGGGGGGCCGCCCTACGAGCAGTACTTC.

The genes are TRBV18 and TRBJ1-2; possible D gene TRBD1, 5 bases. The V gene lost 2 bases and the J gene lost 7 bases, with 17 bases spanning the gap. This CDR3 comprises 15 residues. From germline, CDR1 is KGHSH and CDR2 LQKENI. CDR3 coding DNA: TGTGCCAGCTCACCAGTCGTTGGGGCGATTCTTGGCTACACCTTC. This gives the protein CASSPVVGAILGYTF.

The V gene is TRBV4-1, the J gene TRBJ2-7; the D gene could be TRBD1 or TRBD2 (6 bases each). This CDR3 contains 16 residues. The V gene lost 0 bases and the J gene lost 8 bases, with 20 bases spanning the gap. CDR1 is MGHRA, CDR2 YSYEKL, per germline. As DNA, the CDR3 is TGCGCCAGCAGCCAAGATCAAAGTTTGCGGGACACGAAGCAGTACTTC. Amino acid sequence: CASSQDQSLRDTKQYF.

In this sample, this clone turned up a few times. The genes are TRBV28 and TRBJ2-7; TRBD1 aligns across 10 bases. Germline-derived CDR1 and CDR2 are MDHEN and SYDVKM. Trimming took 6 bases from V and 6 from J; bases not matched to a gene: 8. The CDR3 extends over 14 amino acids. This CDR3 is CASSIRGDRGEQYF. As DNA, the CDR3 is TGTGCCAGCAGCATTAGGGGGGACAGGGGCGAGCAGTACTTC.

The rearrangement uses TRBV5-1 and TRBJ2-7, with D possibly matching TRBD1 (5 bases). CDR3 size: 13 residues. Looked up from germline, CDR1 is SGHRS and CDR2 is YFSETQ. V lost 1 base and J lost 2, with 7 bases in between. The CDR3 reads CASSLMTAYEQYF. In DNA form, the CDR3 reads TGCGCCAGCAGCTTGATGACAGCCTACGAGCAGTACTTC.

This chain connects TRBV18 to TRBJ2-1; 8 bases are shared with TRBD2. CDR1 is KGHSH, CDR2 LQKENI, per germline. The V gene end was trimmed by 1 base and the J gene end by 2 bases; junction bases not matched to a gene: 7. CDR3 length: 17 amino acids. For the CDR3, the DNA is TGTGCCAGCTCACCACTCCGGGGGCGGGGGGCCTACAATGAGCAGTTCTTC. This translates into CASSPLRGRGAYNEQFF.

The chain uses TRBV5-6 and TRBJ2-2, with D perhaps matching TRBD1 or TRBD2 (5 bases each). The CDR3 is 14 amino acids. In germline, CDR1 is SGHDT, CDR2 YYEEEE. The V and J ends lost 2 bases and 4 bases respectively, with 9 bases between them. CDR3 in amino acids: CASSFVGGTGELFF. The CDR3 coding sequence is TGTGCCAGCAGCTTTGTTGGGGGCACCGGGGAGCTGTTTTTT.

CDR3: CASSEAGRGETQYF. The CDR3 DNA reads as TGTGCCAGCAGTGAAGCAGGAAGGGGAGAGACCCAGTACTTC. The chain joins TRBV6-1 to TRBJ2-5; D possibly corresponds to TRBD1 (5 bases). Germline V lookup: CDR1 MNHNS, CDR2 SASEGT. Trimming cost V 0 bases and J 4 bases, with 9 bases left between them. CDR3 length: 14 amino acids.

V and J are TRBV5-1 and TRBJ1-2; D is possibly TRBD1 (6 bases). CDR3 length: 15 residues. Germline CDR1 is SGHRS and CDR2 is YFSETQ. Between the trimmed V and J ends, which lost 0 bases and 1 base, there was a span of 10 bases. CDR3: CASSLDKDSNYGYTF. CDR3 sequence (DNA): TGCGCCAGCAGCTTGGATAAGGACAGTAACTATGGCTACACCTTC. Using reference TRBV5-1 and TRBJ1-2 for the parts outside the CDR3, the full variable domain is KAGVTQTPRYLIKTRGQQVTLSCSPISGHRSVSWYQQTPGQGLQFLFEYFSETQRNKGNFPGRFSGRQFSNSRSEMNVSTLELGDSALYLCASSLDKDSNYGYTFGSGTRLTVV.

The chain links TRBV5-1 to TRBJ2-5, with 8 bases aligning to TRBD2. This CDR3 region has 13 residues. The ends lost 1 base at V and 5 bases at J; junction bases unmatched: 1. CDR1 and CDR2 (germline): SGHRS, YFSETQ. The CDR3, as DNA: TGCGCCAGCAGCTTGCAGCGGGAGGAGACCCAGTACTTC. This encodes CASSLQREETQYF.

The CDR3 loop reads CASSEVSVRYF. The CDR3 bases are TGTGCCAGCAGTGAGGTCTCCGTCCGGTATTTT. The V gene is TRBV6-1, the J gene TRBJ2-3, with D unresolved. Trimming took off 3 bases at V and 14 bases at J, with 12 bases between the two ends. The CDR3 covers 11 residues. Germline V CDR1 and CDR2: MNHNS, SASEGT.

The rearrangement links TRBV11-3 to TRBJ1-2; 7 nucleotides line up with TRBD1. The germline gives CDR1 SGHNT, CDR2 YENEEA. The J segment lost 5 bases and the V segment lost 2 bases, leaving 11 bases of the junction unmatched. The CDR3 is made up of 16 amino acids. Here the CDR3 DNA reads TGTGCCAGCAGCTTAACTGCAGGGGGGAGTGAATATGGCTACACCTTC. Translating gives CASSLTAGGSEYGYTF.

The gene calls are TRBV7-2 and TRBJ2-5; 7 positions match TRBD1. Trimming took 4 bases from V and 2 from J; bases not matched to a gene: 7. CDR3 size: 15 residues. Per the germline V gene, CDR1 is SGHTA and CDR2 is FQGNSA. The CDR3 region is CASSSWGQTQETQYF. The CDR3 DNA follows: TGTGCCAGCAGCTCATGGGGACAGACTCAAGAGACCCAGTACTTC. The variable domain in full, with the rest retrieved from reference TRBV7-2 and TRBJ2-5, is GAGVSQSPSNKVTEKGKDVELRCDPISGHTALYWYRQSLGQGLEFLIYFQGNSAPDKSGLPSDRFSAERTGGSVSTLTIQRTQQEDSAVYLCASSSWGQTQETQYFGPGTRLLVL.

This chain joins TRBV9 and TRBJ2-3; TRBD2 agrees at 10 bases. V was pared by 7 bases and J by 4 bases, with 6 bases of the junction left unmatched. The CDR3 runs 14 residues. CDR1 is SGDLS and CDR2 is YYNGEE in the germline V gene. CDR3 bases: TGTGCCAGCCGCCGTAGCGGGGGGTCAGATACGCAGTATTTT. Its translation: CASRRSGGSDTQYF.

CDR3 in amino acids: CASSQGSRAPIYEQYF. The CDR3, as DNA: TGTGCCAGCAGCCAAGGGTCCAGGGCTCCAATCTACGAGCAGTACTTC. The genes are TRBV14 and TRBJ2-7, with a weak D call TRBD1 (5 bases). The CDR3 runs to 16 residues. Germline assignment: CDR1 SGHDN and CDR2 FVKESK. Between the trimmed V and J ends, which lost 1 base and 3 bases, there was a span of 16 bases.

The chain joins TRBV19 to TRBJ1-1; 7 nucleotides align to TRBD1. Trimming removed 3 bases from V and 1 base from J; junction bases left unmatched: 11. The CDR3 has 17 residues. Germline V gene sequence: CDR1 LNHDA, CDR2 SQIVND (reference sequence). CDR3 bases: TGTGCCAGTAGTATGGTCGAACCGGGACAGAAGAACACTGAAGCTTTCTTT. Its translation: CASSMVEPGQKNTEAFF.

Written as DNA, the CDR3 is TGCAGCGTGTCAGACCACAGGGAAACCTACGAGCAGTACTTC. Translation gives CSVSDHRETYEQYF. This sequence joins TRBV29-1 and TRBJ2-7; D is possibly TRBD1 (6 bases). From germline, CDR1 is SQVTM and CDR2 ANQGSEA. Between the trimmed V and J ends, which lost 6 bases and 2 bases, there was a span of 17 bases. This CDR3 is 14 amino acids long.

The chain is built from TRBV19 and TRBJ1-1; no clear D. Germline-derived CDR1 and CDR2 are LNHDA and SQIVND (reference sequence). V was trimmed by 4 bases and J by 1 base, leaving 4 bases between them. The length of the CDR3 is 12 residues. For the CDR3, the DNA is TGTGCCAGTAGTAACAGGAACACTGAAGCTTTCTTT. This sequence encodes CASSNRNTEAFF.

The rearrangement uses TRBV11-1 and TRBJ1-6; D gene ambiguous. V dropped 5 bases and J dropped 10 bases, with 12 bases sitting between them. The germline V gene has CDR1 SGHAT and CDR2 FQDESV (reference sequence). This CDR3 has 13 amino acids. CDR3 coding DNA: TGTGCCAGCAGCCCCGAGTCAATCTCACCCCTCCACTTT. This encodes CASSPESISPLHF.

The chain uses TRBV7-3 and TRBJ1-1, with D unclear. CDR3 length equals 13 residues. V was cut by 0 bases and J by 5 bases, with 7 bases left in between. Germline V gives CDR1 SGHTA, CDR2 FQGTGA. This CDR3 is CASSLTTSTEAFF. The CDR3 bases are TGTGCCAGCAGCTTAACCACGAGTACTGAAGCTTTCTTT.

The CDR3 DNA reads TGTGCCAGTAGGATTACAGCAGGAAACACCATATATTTT. Translation: CASRITAGNTIYF. The chain uses TRBV19 and TRBJ1-3; unclear D gene. Germline values: CDR1 LNHDA, CDR2 SQIVND (reference sequence). Between the trimmed V and J ends, which lost 6 bases and 4 bases, there was a span of 10 bases. This CDR3 spans 13 amino acids.

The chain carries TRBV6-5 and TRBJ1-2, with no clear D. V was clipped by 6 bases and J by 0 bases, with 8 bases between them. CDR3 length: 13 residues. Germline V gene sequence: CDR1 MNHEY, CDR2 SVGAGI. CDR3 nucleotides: TGTGCCAGCAGCAGCAAGGCTAACTATGGCTACACCTTC. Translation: CASSSKANYGYTF.

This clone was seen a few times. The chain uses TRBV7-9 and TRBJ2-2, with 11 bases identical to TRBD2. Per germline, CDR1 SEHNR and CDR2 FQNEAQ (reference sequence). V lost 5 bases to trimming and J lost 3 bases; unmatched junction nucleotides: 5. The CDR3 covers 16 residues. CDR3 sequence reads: CASSPGTSGDTGELFF. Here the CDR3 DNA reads TGTGCCAGCAGCCCAGGGACTAGCGGAGACACCGGGGAGCTGTTTTTT.